These T cell receptor beta chains were read from a single sample in a study of cytomegalovirus exposure and HLA in healthy donors. The assay was immunoSEQ multiplex PCR, and TCRdb's table has in-frame clones only and misses some. This sample carries about 330,000 clones, roughly 90% of them seen once, and the ten largest clones take approximately 1%. The material sequenced was PBMCs. The receptors were sampled from a woman in her thirties in good health and CMV-seropositive. The conserved cysteine and the conserved F or W are not part of the CDR3 here.

V gene: TRBV19
CDR3 protein: ATAGSGNFMNTEAF

V gene: TRBV7-9
CDR3 protein: ASSSQGADTEAF

V gene: TRBV11-2
CDR3 protein: ASSVRERLF

V gene: TRBV7-9
CDR3 protein: ASSLDGYTNTEAF

V gene: TRBV5-1
CDR3 protein: ASSRDYEQY

V gene: TRBV5-6
CDR3 protein: ASSLGGLPLRT

V gene: TRBV5-8
CDR3 protein: ASSLGQGVYGYT

V gene: TRBV5-6
CDR3 protein: ASSLFAAVQPQH

V gene: TRBV6-5
CDR3 protein: ASGLDTYTEAF

V gene: TRBV10-3
CDR3 protein: AIRGTQAYEQY

V gene: TRBV5-4
CDR3 protein: ASSFGSIGEQF

V gene: TRBV27
CDR3 protein: ASSPGLGRREQF

V gene: TRBV6-5
CDR3 protein: ASRKTGSSTEAF

V gene: TRBV5-6
CDR3 protein: ASSLDRGSSTGELF

V gene: TRBV5-1
CDR3 protein: ASSLTSGSQETQY

V gene: TRBV15
CDR3 protein: ATSRDGQNTEAF

V gene: TRBV30
CDR3 protein: AWSVLAGGSTDTQY

V gene: TRBV9
CDR3 protein: ASSVVGTSTETQY

V gene: TRBV27
CDR3 protein: ASTSGGPHYT

V gene: TRBV29-1
CDR3 protein: SVEGEGSGGSEGETQY

V gene: TRBV14
CDR3 protein: ASSQDRTDRGGTEAF

V gene: TRBV6-5
CDR3 protein: ASRVQELNTEAF

V gene: TRBV30
CDR3 protein: AWSKTGGIYGYT

V gene: TRBV9
CDR3 protein: ASSGGTEAF

V gene: TRBV6-1
CDR3 protein: ASSEALPYSDTQY

V gene: TRBV12-2
CDR3 protein: ASRPPAGVTSYNEQF

V gene: TRBV5-5
CDR3 protein: ASSLAGQVYEQY

V gene: TRBV14
CDR3 protein: ASSLKVADTQY

V gene: TRBV5-1
CDR3 protein: ASSLTSLRQLVSPLH

V gene: TRBV29-1
CDR3 protein: SVIGLGDNTEAF

V gene: TRBV2
CDR3 protein: ASSEQGTNNQPQH

V gene: TRBV29-1
CDR3 protein: SVDSEGRAF

V gene: TRBV6-1
CDR3 protein: ASSESGQGAWGYT

V gene: TRBV5-1
CDR3 protein: ASSLGDRYGYT

V gene: TRBV29-1
CDR3 protein: SVAGTASDIEQF

V gene: TRBV2
CDR3 protein: ASSEAESGELF

V gene: TRBV11-2
CDR3 protein: ASSLDGELAVPYEQY

V gene: TRBV7-9
CDR3 protein: ASGAHTTRKTF

V gene: TRBV2
CDR3 protein: ASSEQKIAGVSRYEQY

V gene: TRBV18
CDR3 protein: ASSPTSSADTQY

V gene: TRBV6-5
CDR3 protein: ASSYANTGGFYEQY